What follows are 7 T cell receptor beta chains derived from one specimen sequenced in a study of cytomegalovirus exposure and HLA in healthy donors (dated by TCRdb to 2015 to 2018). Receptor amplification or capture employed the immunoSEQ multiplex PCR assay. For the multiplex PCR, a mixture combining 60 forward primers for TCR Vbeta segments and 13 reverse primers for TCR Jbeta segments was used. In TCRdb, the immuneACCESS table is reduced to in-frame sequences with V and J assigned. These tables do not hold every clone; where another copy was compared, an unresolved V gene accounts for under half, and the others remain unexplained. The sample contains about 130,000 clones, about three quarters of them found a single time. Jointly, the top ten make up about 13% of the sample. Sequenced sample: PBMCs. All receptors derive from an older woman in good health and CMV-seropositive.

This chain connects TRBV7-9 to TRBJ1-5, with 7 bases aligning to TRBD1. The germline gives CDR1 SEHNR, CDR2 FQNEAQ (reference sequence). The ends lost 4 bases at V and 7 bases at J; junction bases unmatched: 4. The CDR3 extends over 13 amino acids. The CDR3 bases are TGTGCCAGCAGCTCGCAGGGGGGCCAGCCCCAGCATTTT. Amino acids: CASSSQGGQPQHF.

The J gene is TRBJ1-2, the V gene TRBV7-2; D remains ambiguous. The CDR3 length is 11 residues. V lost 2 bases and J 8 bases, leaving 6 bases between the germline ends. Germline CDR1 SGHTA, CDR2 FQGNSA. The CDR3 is CASSLLVGYTF. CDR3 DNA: TGTGCCAGCAGCTTACTAGTGGGCTACACCTTC.

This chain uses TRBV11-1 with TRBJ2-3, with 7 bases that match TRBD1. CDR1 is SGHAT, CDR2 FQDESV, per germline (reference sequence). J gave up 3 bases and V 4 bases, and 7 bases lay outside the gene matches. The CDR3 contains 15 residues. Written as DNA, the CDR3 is TGTGCCAGCAGCTGGACAGGCGGAGAGACAGATACGCAGTATTTT. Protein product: CASSWTGGETDTQYF.

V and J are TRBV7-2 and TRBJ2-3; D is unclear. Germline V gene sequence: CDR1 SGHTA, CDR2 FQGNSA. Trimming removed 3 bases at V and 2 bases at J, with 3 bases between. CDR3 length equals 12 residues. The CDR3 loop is CASSFVTDTQYF. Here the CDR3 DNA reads TGTGCCAGCAGCTTCGTCACAGATACGCAGTATTTT.

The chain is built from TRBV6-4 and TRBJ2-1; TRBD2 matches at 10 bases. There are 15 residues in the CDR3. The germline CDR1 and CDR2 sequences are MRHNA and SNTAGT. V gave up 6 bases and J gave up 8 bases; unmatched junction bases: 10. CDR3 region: CASRVSGGAVDEQFF. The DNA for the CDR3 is TGTGCCAGCAGGGTCAGCGGGGGGGCGGTTGATGAGCAGTTCTTC.

The DNA for the CDR3 is TGCGCCAGCAGCACGAGACTAGCGGGGGGTAGCACAGATACGCAGTATTTT. It specifies CASSTRLAGGSTDTQYF. The chain has TRBV5-1 and TRBJ2-3, with TRBD2 matching over 13 bases. CDR1 and CDR2 (germline): SGHRS, YFSETQ. There are 17 residues in the CDR3. V shed 4 bases and J 0 bases; nucleotides not matched to a gene: 5.

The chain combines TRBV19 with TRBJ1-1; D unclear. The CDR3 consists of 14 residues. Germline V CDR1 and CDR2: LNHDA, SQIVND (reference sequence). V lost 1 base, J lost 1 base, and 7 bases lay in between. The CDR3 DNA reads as TGTGCCAGTAGTATAGGCCCGGGGAACACTGAAGCTTTCTTT. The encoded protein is CASSIGPGNTEAFF. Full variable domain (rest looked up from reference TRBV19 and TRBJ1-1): DGGITQSPKYLFRKEGQNVTLSCEQNLNHDAMYWYRQDPGQGLRLIYYSQIVNDFQKGDIAEGYSVSREKKESFPLTVTSAQKNPTAFYLCASSIGPGNTEAFFGQGTRLTVV.